These T cell receptor beta chains were read from a single sample in a study of T cell responses to AZD1222 COVID-19 vaccine. This table comes from immunoSEQ multiplex PCR, and its TCRdb copy is limited to in-frame clones, with some not included. The sample shows more than 65,000 clones, about 78% of them seen only once. The sample here was peripheral blood, taken on day 0 of AZD1222 vaccination. The receptors were gathered from an adult in good health. The CDR3 runs from the conserved cysteine through the conserved F or W. D genes are given only for firm matches. The size field is filled for only some rows; it gives once, few, many or a size class.

j_call v_call clone_size d_call cdr3_nt cdr3_aa
TRBJ2-7 TRBV18 few TRBD1 TGTGCCAGCTCCCCTGGACCAGGGGGGCAGTACTTC CASSPGPGGQYF
TRBJ2-1 TRBV27 few . TGTGCCAGCAAAGTCCTAAACAATGAGCAGTTCTTC CASKVLNNEQFF
TRBJ2-7 TRBV7-2 . . TGTGCCAGCAGCATGGACAGAAACTCCTACGAGCAGTACTTC CASSMDRNSYEQYF
TRBJ2-7 TRBV15 . TRBD2 TGTGCCACCAGCGGAAGTCCAGCGGGGGCCTTCTACGAGCAGTACTTC CATSGSPAGAFYEQYF
TRBJ1-5 TRBV5-8 . . TGTGCCAGCAGCTTGGGGCCATCACTTAGCAATCAGCCCCAGCATTTT CASSLGPSLSNQPQHF
TRBJ2-7 TRBV27 . TRBD2 TGTGCCAGCGCTTTTTCAGGGAGGGTGAATCCCTCCTCCTACGAGCAGTACTTC CASAFSGRVNPSSYEQYF
TRBJ2-7 TRBV6-5 . . TGTGCCGCCCGGGGGCGAAGCTCCTACGAGCAGTACTTC CAARGRSSYEQYF
TRBJ1-1 TRBV4-3 . TRBD1 TGCGCCAGCAGCCAAGTCAACAGGGGGCGCGACACTGAAGCTTTCTTT CASSQVNRGRDTEAFF
TRBJ1-5 TRBV6-2/TRBV6-3 . TRBD1 TGTGCCAGCAGCCCCATGCTAGGACAGGGGGATCAGCCCCAGCATTTT CASSPMLGQGDQPQHF
TRBJ2-2 TRBV3-1/TRBV3-2 few TRBD1 TGTGCCAGCAGCCAAGAAGGAGGTTGGGACAGGCGCACCGGGGAGCTGTTTTTT CASSQEGGWDRRTGELFF
TRBJ1-5 TRBV6-1 . . TGTGCCAGCAGTGAAATGGGCAGAAATCAGCCCCAGCATTTT CASSEMGRNQPQHF
TRBJ1-4 TRBV27 . TRBD1 TGTGCCAGCAGTTCATGGGACAGAGTAAATGAAAAACTGTTTTTT CASSSWDRVNEKLFF
TRBJ2-1 TRBV19 . . TGTGCCAGTAGTATTGTCGCAGCCAATGAGCAGTTCTTC CASSIVAANEQFF
TRBJ1-4 TRBV30 once . TGTGCCTGGAGTAGGTCGGCAACTAATGAAAAACTGTTTTTT CAWSRSATNEKLFF
TRBJ1-2 TRBV19 few . TGTGCCAGTAGTGCCTTCCCCTCCCAGCCCCACACCTTC CASSAFPSQPHTF
TRBJ1-5 TRBV5-5 . TRBD1 TGTGCCAGCAGCTTAGGGGGACAGAATAGCAATCAGCCCCAGCATTTT CASSLGGQNSNQPQHF
TRBJ2-1 TRBV18 . . TGTGCCAGCTCACCCCCTAGCTCGCGGGAGCAGTTCTTC CASSPPSSREQFF
TRBJ2-3 TRBV10-3 . . TGTGCCATCAGTGCTGGACCCATCGTTACGCAGTATTTT CAISAGPIVTQYF
TRBJ2-7 TRBV6-5 . . TGTGCCAGCAGTCCCATCTCCTACGAGCAGTACTTC CASSPISYEQYF
TRBJ2-2 TRBV9 . . TGTGCCAGCAGCGGCCCCCTAGATCGGCGCGCCGGGGAGCTGTTTTTT CASSGPLDRRAGELFF
TRBJ2-7 TRBV28 . . TGTGTCAGCAGTTTACTGCAAACAGTCTCCTACGAGCAGTACTTC CVSSLLQTVSYEQYF
TRBJ2-3 TRBV2 . . TGTGCCAGCAGTGAGCCAATCCTTGGGGAGAGCGCAGATACGCAGTATTTT CASSEPILGESADTQYF
TRBJ2-1 TRBV14 . . TGTGCCAGCAGCCCAAATATATACAATGAGCAGTTCTTC CASSPNIYNEQFF
TRBJ2-1 TRBV14 . TRBD2 TGTGCCAGCAGCCAAGTCCTCGGGGGAGGGCCGGATGAGCAGTTCTTC CASSQVLGGGPDEQFF
TRBJ2-7 TRBV5-1 . TRBD2 TGCGCCAGCAGCCCGACTAGCGGGAGACCGTCCCTCTCCTACGAGCAGTACTTC CASSPTSGRPSLSYEQYF
TRBJ2-3 TRBV10-3 . TRBD2 TGTGCCACTTCGGGGGAGGCGGGAGTAGGAGATACGCAGTATTTT CATSGEAGVGDTQYF
TRBJ2-5 TRBV27 . . TGTGCCAGCAGTCCGAAATTAGACAGGCGAATCAAAGAGACCCAGTACTTC CASSPKLDRRIKETQYF
TRBJ1-1 TRBV4-3 few TRBD1 TGCGCCAGCAGCCAAGGGCACAGGGGACCTAGGAACACTGAAGCTTTCTTT CASSQGHRGPRNTEAFF
TRBJ1-2 TRBV19 few . TGTGCCAGTAGCAGGGACCTCGGGGGGGAGGGCTATGGCTACACCTTC CASSRDLGGEGYGYTF
TRBJ2-7 TRBV3-1/TRBV3-2 . . TGTGCCAGCAGCCAAGAGGCTTACGAGCAGTACTTC CASSQEAYEQYF
TRBJ2-2 TRBV5-8 few . TGTGCCAGCAGTTACAGGAACACCGGGGAGCTGTTTTTT CASSYRNTGELFF
TRBJ1-6 TRBV7-2 . . TGTGCCAGCAGCTCCGACAGCTATTCACCCCTCCACTTT CASSSDSYSPLHF
TRBJ2-5 TRBV20-1 . TRBD2 TGCAGTGCTAGTGGGGGGAGGGCCCTCGGAGAGACCCAGTACTTC CSASGGRALGETQYF
TRBJ1-2 TRBV28 . . TGTGCCAGCGGGGGGGAGGGCTACACCTTC CASGGEGYTF
TRBJ2-7 TRBV6-2/TRBV6-3 . TRBD1 TGTGCCAGCAGTAGGGGACAGTCCTACTCCTACGAGCAGTACTTC CASSRGQSYSYEQYF
TRBJ2-1 TRBV5-4 . . TGTGCCAGCACCACGCAGCGGAGCTCCAATGAGCAGTTCTTC CASTTQRSSNEQFF
TRBJ2-5 TRBV2 . . TGTGCCAGCAGGGGGGAACAAGAGACCCAGTACTTC CASRGEQETQYF
TRBJ2-7 TRBV10-1 . TRBD2 TGCGCCAGCAGTGAGAGTAGCGGGGTCCACGAGCAGTACTTC CASSESSGVHEQYF
TRBJ2-7 TRBV15 . . TGTGCCACCAGCAGAGATCTGTCTAGCGACCCCTACGAGCAGTACTTC CATSRDLSSDPYEQYF
TRBJ1-2 TRBV12-3/TRBV12-4 few . TGTGCCAGCAGTTTTTCGCTGAACTATGGCTACACCTTC CASSFSLNYGYTF
TRBJ1-1 TRBV28 . . TGTGCCACTCAACCGGGGGCGACCACTGAAGCTTTCTTT CATQPGATTEAFF
TRBJ1-5 TRBV6-5 . . TGTGCCAGCAGTTACGCGGGAAATCAGCCCCAGCATTTT CASSYAGNQPQHF
TRBJ1-5 TRBV3-1/TRBV3-2 . . TGTGCCAGCAGCCAAGGGCTCCGGGTGGAGCAAAATCAGCCCCAGCATTTT CASSQGLRVEQNQPQHF
TRBJ2-5 TRBV28 . . TGTGCCAGCAGAGGAGATCAAGAGACCCAGTACTTC CASRGDQETQYF
TRBJ2-2 TRBV3-1/TRBV3-2 . . TGTGCCAGCAGCCAAGGCAGGGGACTTCGGGTCGGGGAGCTGTTTTTT CASSQGRGLRVGELFF
TRBJ1-1 TRBV27 . . TGTGCCAGCAGCGTAACAGGGAACACTGAAGCTTTCTTT CASSVTGNTEAFF
TRBJ2-6 TRBV29-1 . . TGCAGCGCCTTGAGCTTCTCTGGGGCCAACGTCCTGACTTTC CSALSFSGANVLTF
TRBJ1-4 TRBV5-4 . . TGTGCCAGCAGCAATAGCTTCCTAACTAATGAAAAACTGTTTTTT CASSNSFLTNEKLFF
TRBJ1-2 TRBV19 . TRBD1 TGTGCCAGTAACAGCGGACAGGGGTCGGGTGGCTACACCTTC CASNSGQGSGGYTF
TRBJ2-7 TRBV14 . TRBD2 TGTGCCAGCAGCCTAGCGGGACAAGGAAGTCAGTACTTC CASSLAGQGSQYF
TRBJ2-1 TRBV10-3 . TRBD2 TGTGCCATCAGTGGGGGACTAGACAATGAGCAGTTCTTC CAISGGLDNEQFF
TRBJ2-1 TRBV3-1/TRBV3-2 . TRBD2 TGTGCCAGCAGCCCAGGGAGACTAGCGGGAAAGGAGCAGTTCTTC CASSPGRLAGKEQFF
TRBJ2-3 TRBV7-2 . TRBD2 TGTGCCAGCAGCTTAAGCGGGGAAGGTACGCAGTATTTT CASSLSGEGTQYF
TRBJ1-5 TRBV2 . . TGTGCCAGCAGCCCCCAGAATAGCAATCAGCCCCAGCATTTT CASSPQNSNQPQHF